This is a list of T cell receptor beta chains from one sample in a study of T-cell reconstitution after alpha-beta-depleted transplantation in children. Via MiXCR, TCRdb re-called the PCR reads, giving one row per CDR3 protein. The sample consists of hundreds of thousands of distinct CDR3 sequences, about 17% of them appearing once. This material consisted of PBMCs, mostly from graft donor cells, taken 360 days after TCRalphabeta/CD19-depleted stem cell transplant. The receptors were gathered from a male patient aged 2-15 years who had a stem cell transplant for acute lymphoblastic leukemia, so the T cells may come from the graft donor. The CDR3 runs from the conserved cysteine through the conserved F or W. Each record gives: clone size, D gene, V gene, J gene, CDR3 protein, CDR3 DNA. A D gene is named only where the DNA matches it firmly. Only some rows state a clone size, as once, few, many or a class for expanded clones.

clone_size: few; d_call: NA; v_call: TRBV5-1; j_call: TRBJ2-5; cdr3_aa: CASMGGSTQYF; cdr3_nt: TGCGCCAGCATGGGAGGATCGACCCAGTACTTC
clone_size: NA; d_call: NA; v_call: TRBV9; j_call: TRBJ2-1; cdr3_aa: CASSVGSSNEQFF; cdr3_nt: TGTGCCAGCAGCGTCGGGAGTTCCAATGAGCAGTTCTTC
clone_size: many; d_call: TRBD2; v_call: TRBV24-1; j_call: TRBJ2-7; cdr3_aa: CATSSSTSGKSEQYF; cdr3_nt: TGTGCCACCAGCTCCTCGACTAGCGGAAAGAGTGAGCAGTACTTC
clone_size: few; d_call: NA; v_call: TRBV12-3/TRBV12-4; j_call: TRBJ1-4; cdr3_aa: CASSPHGNEKLFF; cdr3_nt: TGTGCCAGCAGTCCACACGGTAATGAAAAACTGTTTTTT
clone_size: few; d_call: TRBD2; v_call: TRBV24-1; j_call: TRBJ2-1; cdr3_aa: CATSDQQGLAGEEQFF; cdr3_nt: TGTGCCACCAGTGATCAACAAGGACTAGCGGGAGAGGAGCAGTTCTTC
clone_size: NA; d_call: TRBD1; v_call: TRBV4-3; j_call: TRBJ2-6; cdr3_aa: CASSRRSGGKSGANVLTF; cdr3_nt: TGCGCCAGCAGCCGAAGGTCAGGGGGCAAATCTGGGGCCAACGTCCTGACTTTC
clone_size: few; d_call: TRBD1; v_call: TRBV6-5; j_call: TRBJ1-6; cdr3_aa: CASSYLSRGLGSPLHF; cdr3_nt: TGTGCCAGCAGTTATCTTTCAAGGGGGCTTGGATCACCCCTCCACTTT
clone_size: NA; d_call: NA; v_call: TRBV7-6; j_call: TRBJ2-1; cdr3_aa: CASSVPAGPYNEQFF; cdr3_nt: TGTGCCAGCAGCGTCCCGGCAGGGCCGTACAATGAGCAGTTCTTC
clone_size: NA; d_call: NA; v_call: TRBV29-1; j_call: TRBJ2-7; cdr3_aa: CSVSDSYEQYF; cdr3_nt: TGCAGCGTTTCGGACAGCTACGAGCAGTACTTC
clone_size: NA; d_call: NA; v_call: TRBV27; j_call: TRBJ1-2; cdr3_aa: CASSPGVLYGYTF; cdr3_nt: TGTGCCAGCAGTCCGGGGGTCCTCTATGGCTACACCTTC
clone_size: few; d_call: TRBD1; v_call: TRBV4-1; j_call: TRBJ2-1; cdr3_aa: CASSQVPGQGTYEQFF; cdr3_nt: TGCGCCAGCAGCCAAGTGCCGGGACAGGGGACCTATGAGCAGTTCTTC
clone_size: NA; d_call: NA; v_call: TRBV5-1; j_call: TRBJ2-1; cdr3_aa: CASSLELTGSRSYNEQFF; cdr3_nt: TGCGCCAGCAGCTTGGAACTCACAGGGTCTAGATCCTACAATGAGCAGTTCTTC
clone_size: NA; d_call: NA; v_call: TRBV7-9; j_call: TRBJ2-3; cdr3_aa: CASSHRASSLSTDTQYF; cdr3_nt: TGTGCCAGCAGCCATCGGGCTAGCTCCCTTAGCACAGATACGCAGTATTTT
clone_size: few; d_call: NA; v_call: TRBV28; j_call: TRBJ2-5; cdr3_aa: CASRPTRGGIETQYF; cdr3_nt: TGTGCCAGCAGACCTACCAGGGGAGGGATAGAGACCCAGTACTTC
clone_size: NA; d_call: TRBD1; v_call: TRBV12-3/TRBV12-4; j_call: TRBJ2-1; cdr3_aa: CASSPRGHYNEQFF; cdr3_nt: TGTGCCAGCTCCCCTAGGGGGCACTACAATGAGCAGTTCTTC
clone_size: NA; d_call: TRBD2; v_call: TRBV9; j_call: TRBJ2-5; cdr3_aa: CASSRGLAPQETQYF; cdr3_nt: TGTGCCAGCAGCCGAGGACTAGCGCCTCAAGAGACCCAGTACTTC
clone_size: many; d_call: NA; v_call: TRBV4-1; j_call: TRBJ2-5; cdr3_aa: CASSQDWPAFLRGQETQYF; cdr3_nt: TGCGCCAGCAGCCAAGATTGGCCAGCTTTCCTCCGGGGGCAAGAGACCCAGTACTTC
clone_size: few; d_call: NA; v_call: TRBV29-1; j_call: TRBJ1-1; cdr3_aa: CSVELGSADEAFF; cdr3_nt: TGCAGCGTTGAACTGGGATCGGCCGATGAAGCTTTCTTT
clone_size: few; d_call: NA; v_call: TRBV29-1; j_call: TRBJ1-2; cdr3_aa: CSVDTGFYGYTF; cdr3_nt: TGCAGCGTTGATACCGGATTCTATGGCTACACCTTC
clone_size: few; d_call: NA; v_call: TRBV11-2; j_call: TRBJ2-7; cdr3_aa: CASSPHSTGPTLSYEQYF; cdr3_nt: TGTGCCAGCAGCCCTCACAGTACGGGTCCGACCCTTTCCTACGAGCAGTACTTC
clone_size: NA; d_call: NA; v_call: TRBV12-3/TRBV12-4; j_call: TRBJ2-7; cdr3_aa: CASRGPFKQYF; cdr3_nt: TGTGCCAGCAGGGGCCCGTTCAAGCAGTACTTC
clone_size: many; d_call: TRBD1; v_call: TRBV5-1; j_call: TRBJ1-1; cdr3_aa: CASSSLGTGYTEAFF; cdr3_nt: TGCGCCAGCAGCTCGCTCGGGACAGGGTATACTGAAGCTTTCTTT
clone_size: many; d_call: NA; v_call: TRBV7-9; j_call: TRBJ2-5; cdr3_aa: CASSPYRVGQETQYF; cdr3_nt: TGTGCCAGCAGCCCCTACAGGGTAGGGCAAGAGACCCAGTACTTC
clone_size: NA; d_call: NA; v_call: TRBV4-1; j_call: TRBJ2-7; cdr3_aa: CASSQDLGGPRSYEQYF; cdr3_nt: TGCGCCAGCAGCCAAGATCTCGGGGGACCCCGGTCGTACGAGCAGTACTTC
clone_size: few; d_call: NA; v_call: TRBV7-2; j_call: TRBJ2-4; cdr3_aa: CASSWGDSRNIQYF; cdr3_nt: TGTGCCAGCAGCTGGGGTGACAGTAGAAACATTCAGTACTTC
clone_size: NA; d_call: NA; v_call: TRBV11-2; j_call: TRBJ2-3; cdr3_aa: CASTADGLTDTQYF; cdr3_nt: TGTGCCAGCACCGCCGACGGGTTGACAGATACGCAGTATTTT
clone_size: NA; d_call: TRBD2; v_call: TRBV4-1; j_call: TRBJ2-1; cdr3_aa: CASTTGDWLAGVPEPYNEQFF; cdr3_nt: TGCGCCAGCACCACCGGGGACTGGCTAGCGGGAGTCCCCGAACCTTACAATGAGCAGTTCTTC
clone_size: NA; d_call: NA; v_call: TRBV7-9; j_call: TRBJ1-1; cdr3_aa: CASSLQGMNTEAFF; cdr3_nt: TGTGCCAGCAGCTTACAGGGAATGAACACTGAAGCTTTCTTT
clone_size: few; d_call: NA; v_call: TRBV12-3/TRBV12-4; j_call: TRBJ2-7; cdr3_aa: CASSFRQEAYEQYF; cdr3_nt: TGTGCCAGCAGTTTTCGACAGGAGGCCTACGAGCAGTACTTC
clone_size: NA; d_call: TRBD1; v_call: TRBV12-3/TRBV12-4; j_call: TRBJ2-2; cdr3_aa: CASSLLRLTRGLNTGELFF; cdr3_nt: TGTGCCAGCAGTTTACTTAGGTTAACCAGGGGGTTGAACACCGGGGAGCTGTTTTTT
clone_size: NA; d_call: TRBD1; v_call: TRBV5-6; j_call: TRBJ2-5; cdr3_aa: CASGWTGGGETQYF; cdr3_nt: TGTGCCAGCGGATGGACAGGGGGCGGGGAGACCCAGTACTTC
clone_size: few; d_call: NA; v_call: TRBV12-3/TRBV12-4; j_call: TRBJ1-5; cdr3_aa: CASSFRGSGQPQHF; cdr3_nt: TGTGCCAGCAGTTTTCGGGGGTCGGGTCAGCCCCAGCATTTT
clone_size: few; d_call: NA; v_call: TRBV12-3/TRBV12-4; j_call: TRBJ2-7; cdr3_aa: CASSLGVAVEQYF; cdr3_nt: TGTGCCAGCAGTTTAGGGGTGGCTGTCGAGCAGTACTTC
clone_size: NA; d_call: NA; v_call: TRBV7-9; j_call: TRBJ1-3; cdr3_aa: CASSPPSSGNTIYF; cdr3_nt: TGTGCCAGCAGCCCCCCGTCTTCTGGAAACACCATATATTTT
clone_size: few; d_call: NA; v_call: TRBV12-3/TRBV12-4; j_call: TRBJ1-1; cdr3_aa: CASSLMFMNTEAFF; cdr3_nt: TGTGCCAGCAGTTTAATGTTCATGAACACTGAAGCTTTCTTT
clone_size: NA; d_call: NA; v_call: TRBV2; j_call: TRBJ1-4; cdr3_aa: CASRVINEKLFF; cdr3_nt: TGTGCCAGCAGGGTTATTAATGAAAAACTGTTTTTT
clone_size: few; d_call: NA; v_call: TRBV20-1; j_call: TRBJ1-6; cdr3_aa: CSARDPGSNSPLHF; cdr3_nt: TGCAGTGCTAGAGACCCAGGCTCCAATTCACCCCTCCACTTT